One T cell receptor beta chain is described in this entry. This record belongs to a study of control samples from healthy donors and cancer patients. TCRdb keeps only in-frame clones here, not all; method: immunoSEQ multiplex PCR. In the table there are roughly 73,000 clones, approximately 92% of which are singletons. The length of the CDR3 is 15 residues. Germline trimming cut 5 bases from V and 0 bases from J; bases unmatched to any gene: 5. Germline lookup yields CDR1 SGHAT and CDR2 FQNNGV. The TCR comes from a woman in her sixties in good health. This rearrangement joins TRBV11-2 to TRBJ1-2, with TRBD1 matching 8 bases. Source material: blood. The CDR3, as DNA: TGTGCCAGCAGCCTGAACAGGGGGACTAACTATGGCTACACCTTC. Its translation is CASSLNRGTNYGYTF.